This T cell receptor (beta chain) was sequenced for a study of chemoradiotherapy in HPV16-positive cancers. Study in general: Candidate HPV-specific clones and shared TCR motifs came from two HPV16-positive patients.

The germline gives CDR1 SNHLY, CDR2 FYNNEI. The CDR3 loop spans 15 amino acids. Trimming left V 2 bases short and J 1 base short, with 8 bases between. General study points: Candidate HPV-specific clones and E7-related TCR motifs grew in tumor during treatment. The functional HPV-specific definition rests on just a couple of HPV16-positive patients.

Repertoires were generated with immunoSEQ multiplex PCR, while TCRdb's copy carries only in-frame clones and drops some. This sample has over 10,000 clones, with roughly 84% found just once. As regards this clone: Antigen: not known.

Repertoires were sampled repeatedly during chemoradiotherapy. The input for sequencing was blood, taken from a patient who underwent chemoradiotherapy. The chain has TRBV2 and TRBJ1-4, with a weak D call TRBD1 (5 bases). The sequence came from a human donor with HPV-associated anogenital cancer. The CDR3 nucleotides read TGTGCCAGCAGTGAAATGGGGGGAACTAATGAAAAACTGTTTTTT. Amino acid sequence: CASSEMGGTNEKLFF.